Listed here are 15 T cell receptor beta chains from one sample, sequenced in a study of T cell responses to AZD1222 COVID-19 vaccine (dated by TCRdb to about 2021). Libraries came from the immunoSEQ multiplex PCR assay. In its TCRdb copy, this immuneACCESS table keeps in-frame sequences only and misses some clones. Where compared with another copy, unresolved V genes explain less than half of these, and the others have no known cause. Across this sample there are more than 120,000 clones, with more than 70% seen only once. In total, the top ten clones hold roughly 1.7% of the sample. The sample's time point label, in plain terms: about 28 days (+/-7) after the second vaccine dose. Sequences were derived from peripheral blood, sampled 28 days after the second AZD1222 dose. The receptors were sampled from an adult who received the AZD1222 COVID-19 vaccine.

V usage is TRBV5-6 and J usage is TRBJ1-6, with 9 bases that match TRBD1. Germline V CDR1 and CDR2: SGHDT, YYEEEE. Trimming took 1 base from V and 9 from J; bases not matched to a gene: 5. This CDR3 spans 15 amino acids. The CDR3 DNA sequence: TGTGCCAGCAGCTTGAGACCGGGACAGGGTTCACCCCTCCACTTT. Translation gives CASSLRPGQGSPLHF.

This sequence joins TRBV29-1 and TRBJ1-1; possibly TRBD1 for D (5 bases). V lost 4 bases, J lost 4 bases, and 13 bases lay in between. The CDR3 has 13 amino acids. CDR1 and CDR2 from the germline V gene are SQVTM and ANQGSEA. DNA for the CDR3: TGCAGCGTTGTGGGGGGAAATGTCACTGAAGCTTTCTTT. As protein: CSVVGGNVTEAFF.

This clone was seen once. The gene calls are TRBV27 and TRBJ2-5; a possible D gene is TRBD1 (5 bases). V lost 5 bases and J 2 bases, leaving 18 bases between the germline ends. The CDR3 sequence is 16 residues long. CDR1 and CDR2 (germline): MNHEY, SMNVEV (reference sequence). Written as DNA, the CDR3 is TGTGCCAGCAGTCCCTACAATTACAGACAGCAAGAGACCCAGTACTTC. Its translation: CASSPYNYRQQETQYF.

The chain carries TRBV4-3 and TRBJ1-5; D perhaps matches TRBD1 (6 bases). CDR1 and CDR2 (germline): LGHNA, YSLEER. Trimming stripped 5 bases from V and 0 bases from J, with 11 bases between. The CDR3 has 15 amino acids. In DNA, the CDR3 is TGCGCCAGCAGCGAGGGACACAATAGCAATCAGCCCCAGCATTTT. Translating gives CASSEGHNSNQPQHF.

This chain connects TRBV18 to TRBJ1-2; D uncertain. V was cut by 1 base and J by 0 bases, with 12 bases left in between. The CDR3 spans 16 residues. Germline V gene sequence: CDR1 KGHSH, CDR2 LQKENI. CDR3 region: CASSPRREGANYGYTF. DNA of the CDR3: TGTGCCAGCTCACCACGAAGGGAGGGAGCTAACTATGGCTACACCTTC. The whole variable domain, remainder taken from reference TRBV18 and TRBJ1-2, is NAGVMQNPRHLVRRRGQEARLRCSPMKGHSHVYWYRQLPEEGLKFMVYLQKENIIDESGMPKERFSAEFPKEGPSILRIQQVVRGDSAAYFCASSPRREGANYGYTFGSGTRLTVV.

The chain uses TRBV19 and TRBJ2-7; 10 bases align to TRBD1. With V trimmed by 9 bases and J by 3 bases, 2 bases remained unmatched. This CDR3 contains 12 residues. Germline V gene data show CDR1 as LNHDA and CDR2 as SQIVND (reference sequence). The CDR3 reads CASRTGGYEQYF. The DNA for the CDR3 is TGTGCCAGCAGGACAGGGGGCTACGAGCAGTACTTC.

The J gene is TRBJ2-7, the V gene TRBV5-3; D might be TRBD2 (7 bases). TRBV5-3 is an ORF, with its function uncertain. V gave up 6 bases and J gave up 2 bases, with 18 bases separating them. CDR3 size: 15 residues. DNA for the CDR3: TGTGCCAGAACGAGGACAGCGGGATCCCCCTACGAGCAGTACTTC. This codes for CARTRTAGSPYEQYF.

This chain uses TRBV10-3 with TRBJ2-1; no definite D call. This CDR3 has 12 residues. CDR1 is ENHRY, CDR2 SYGVKD, per germline. V was pared by 2 bases and J by 7 bases, with 6 bases between. DNA for the CDR3: TGTGCCATCAGTGAGACAGTTAATGAGCAGTTCTTC. Its translation: CAISETVNEQFF.

This rearrangement joins TRBV5-6 to TRBJ1-6; D may be TRBD1 (5 bases). Trimming cost V 4 bases and J 0 bases, with 11 bases left between them. This CDR3 contains 16 residues. CDR1 and CDR2 from the germline V gene are SGHDT and YYEEEE. The CDR3 spells CASSRIGASYNSPLHF. The DNA of the CDR3 is TGTGCCAGCAGCCGTATCGGGGCCTCCTATAATTCACCCCTCCACTTT.

V is TRBV7-9 and J is TRBJ1-1; possibly TRBD1 for D (5 bases). This CDR3 region has 14 residues. Germline values: CDR1 SEHNR, CDR2 FQNEAQ (reference sequence). V lost 2 bases, J lost 3 bases, and 10 bases lay in between. CDR3: CASSLIRDHTEAFF. CDR3 DNA sequence: TGTGCCAGCAGCTTAATCAGGGACCACACTGAAGCTTTCTTT. Based on the CDR3 plus reference TRBV7-9 and TRBJ1-1, the full variable domain is DTGVSQNPRHKITKRGQNVTFRCDPISEHNRLYWYRQTLGQGPEFLTYFQNEAQLEKSRLLSDRFSAERPKGSFSTLEIQRTEQGDSAMYLCASSLIRDHTEAFFGQGTRLTVV.

V is TRBV5-7 and J is TRBJ1-2, with D unresolved. TRBV5-7 is sorted into the ORF group, with uncertain function. V lost 0 bases and J lost 6, with 6 bases in between. CDR3 length: 12 residues. The CDR3 DNA reads TGTGCCAGCAGCTTGGAGTGGGATGGCTACACCTTC. Its translation: CASSLEWDGYTF.

V is TRBV2 and J is TRBJ2-5, with TRBD2 as a possible D gene (6 bases). Trimming removed 0 bases from V and 2 bases from J, with 7 bases in between. From germline, CDR1 is SNHLY and CDR2 FYNNEI. The CDR3 length is 14 residues. The CDR3 DNA reads TGTGCCAGCAGTGAAGCCGGAGGGCAAGAGACCCAGTACTTC. It is translated as CASSEAGGQETQYF.

The genes are TRBV29-1 and TRBJ2-7; 12 positions match TRBD2. J lost 4 bases, V lost 1 base, and 8 bases had no gene match. Looked up from germline, CDR1 is SQVTM and CDR2 is ANQGSEA. The CDR3 extends over 16 amino acids. The CDR3 sequence: CSVEGTSGNRHYEQYF. CDR3 DNA sequence: TGCAGCGTTGAAGGGACTAGCGGGAATCGTCATTACGAGCAGTACTTC.

CDR3: CATSRLDFMNTEAFF. DNA of the CDR3: TGTGCCACCAGCAGGCTAGACTTTATGAACACTGAAGCTTTCTTT. The J gene is TRBJ1-1, the V gene TRBV15; D is unresolved. This CDR3 region has 15 residues. Between the trimmed V and J ends, which lost 3 bases and 0 bases, there was a span of 11 bases. Per the germline V gene, CDR1 is LNHNV and CDR2 is YYDKDF (reference sequence).

There are a few counts of this clone. The chain recombines TRBV29-1 with TRBJ2-1; 10 nucleotides align to TRBD2. CDR3 length: 16 residues. V lost 0 bases, J lost 6 bases, and 8 bases stayed unmatched. Per the germline V gene, CDR1 is SQVTM and CDR2 is ANQGSEA. CDR3 amino acids: CSVEDLSGRFSNEQFF. In nucleotides, the CDR3 is TGCAGCGTTGAAGATCTTAGCGGGAGGTTTTCCAATGAGCAGTTCTTC.